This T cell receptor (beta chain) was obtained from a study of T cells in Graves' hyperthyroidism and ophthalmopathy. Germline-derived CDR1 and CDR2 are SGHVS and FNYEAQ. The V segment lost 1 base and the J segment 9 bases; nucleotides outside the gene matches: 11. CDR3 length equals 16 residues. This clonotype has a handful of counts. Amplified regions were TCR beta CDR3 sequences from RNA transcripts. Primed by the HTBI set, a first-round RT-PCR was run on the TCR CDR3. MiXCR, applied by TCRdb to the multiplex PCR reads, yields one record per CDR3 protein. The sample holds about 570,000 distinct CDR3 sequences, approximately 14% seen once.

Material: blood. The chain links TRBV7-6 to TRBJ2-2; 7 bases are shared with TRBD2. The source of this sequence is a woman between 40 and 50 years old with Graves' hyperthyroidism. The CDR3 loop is CASSLVSSGGARELFF. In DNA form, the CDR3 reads TGTGCCAGCAGCTTAGTATCTAGCGGAGGGGCCCGGGAGCTGTTTTTT.